What follows are 8 T cell receptor beta chains derived from one specimen sequenced in a study of T-cell reconstitution after alpha-beta-depleted transplantation in children. Preparing the TCRbeta library involved the use of unique molecular identifiers. A single record per CDR3 protein comes from TCRdb applying MiXCR to the PCR reads. The sample lists 200,000 or so distinct CDR3 sequences; about 6% were seen once. Sequencing was performed on PBMCs, taken before TCRalphabeta/CD19-depleted stem cell transplant. The receptors here all came from a girl under three years old with combined immunodeficiency, due to receive a stem cell transplant.

Ten or more counts support this clonotype. V and J are TRBV12-3 or TRBV12-4 and TRBJ1-2; no reliable D call. This CDR3 has 13 amino acids. The V and J ends lost 4 bases and 4 bases respectively, with 10 bases between them. The CDR3 DNA is TGTGCCAGCAGTTACGTCAGCAGCTATGGCTACACCTTC. It is translated as CASSYVSSYGYTF.

This clonotype was observed at least ten times. The chain uses TRBV6-2 or TRBV6-3 and TRBJ1-1; D is ambiguous. Trimming stripped 4 bases from V and 1 base from J, with 10 bases between. The germline V gene encodes CDR1 MNHEY and CDR2 SVGEGT. The CDR3 loop spans 14 amino acids. The CDR3 spells CASSSTPKNTEAFF. DNA for the CDR3: TGTGCCAGCAGTTCCACGCCTAAGAACACTGAAGCTTTCTTT.

In this sample, this clonotype turned up many times. The V call is TRBV3-1, the J call TRBJ1-5, with a weak D call TRBD1 (5 bases). Deletions cut 4 bases from V and 6 bases from J, with 16 bases between. Per germline, CDR1 LGHDT and CDR2 YNNKEL (reference sequence). The length of the CDR3 is 15 residues. The CDR3 DNA reads TGTGCCAGCAGCCCCGGTGGGAGGGGTAGTCAGCCCCAGCATTTT. It is translated as CASSPGGRGSQPQHF.

Many counts were recorded for this clonotype. The chain is built from TRBV7-9 and TRBJ2-1, with a weak D call TRBD2 (5 bases). Trimming removed 5 bases at V and 9 bases at J, with 11 bases between. The germline V gene has CDR1 SEHNR and CDR2 FQNEAQ (reference sequence). CDR3 size: 12 residues. CDR3 amino acids: CASSPGNGEQFF. In nucleotides, the CDR3 is TGTGCCAGCAGCCCCGGGAACGGTGAGCAGTTCTTC.

This clonotype was detected ten times or more. This chain joins TRBV19 and TRBJ2-1, with TRBD1 matching 7 bases. V trimming: 6 bases; J trimming: 1 base; junction bases outside the gene matches: 3. CDR1 is LNHDA, CDR2 SQIVND, per germline (reference sequence). The CDR3 loop spans 14 amino acids. The CDR3 protein is CASRQGSSYNEQFF. The CDR3 DNA sequence: TGTGCCAGTAGACAGGGGTCGTCCTACAATGAGCAGTTCTTC. Full variable domain (remainder filled in from reference TRBV19 and TRBJ2-1): DGGITQSPKYLFRKEGQNVTLSCEQNLNHDAMYWYRQDPGQGLRLIYYSQIVNDFQKGDIAEGYSVSREKKESFPLTVTSAQKNPTAFYLCASRQGSSYNEQFFGPGTRLTVL.

In its sample, this clonotype was seen many times. In nucleotides, the CDR3 is TGCGCCAGCAGCTTGGAGTGGAGCTCCTACGAGCAGTACTTC. The encoded protein is CASSLEWSSYEQYF. The genes are TRBV5-1 and TRBJ2-7, with D hard to call. V was shortened by 0 bases and J by 0 bases, with 7 bases between the two germline ends. Germline V gene data show CDR1 as SGHRS and CDR2 as YFSETQ. The CDR3 totals 14 residues.

As concerns this clonotype: Being one base from a much bigger clone, this may be a read error. The chain joins TRBV18 to TRBJ2-5; D is unclear. The length of the CDR3 is 14 residues. Germline-derived CDR1 and CDR2 are KGHSH and LQKENI. V was pared by 3 bases and J by 4 bases, with 12 bases between. CDR3 protein: CASSPRASRETQYF. CDR3 bases: TGTGCCAGCTCACCTCGGGCTTCCCGAGAGACCCAGTACTTC.

This clonotype was seen at least ten times. V gene TRBV10-3 combines with J gene TRBJ2-7; TRBD1 aligns across 7 bases. The CDR3 runs 13 residues. From germline, CDR1 is ENHRY and CDR2 SYGVKD. J was trimmed by 3 bases and V by 11 bases; bases with no gene match: 10. This chain's CDR3 is CAAQGNRGYEQYF. The CDR3 bases are TGTGCCGCCCAGGGGAACAGGGGCTACGAGCAGTACTTC.